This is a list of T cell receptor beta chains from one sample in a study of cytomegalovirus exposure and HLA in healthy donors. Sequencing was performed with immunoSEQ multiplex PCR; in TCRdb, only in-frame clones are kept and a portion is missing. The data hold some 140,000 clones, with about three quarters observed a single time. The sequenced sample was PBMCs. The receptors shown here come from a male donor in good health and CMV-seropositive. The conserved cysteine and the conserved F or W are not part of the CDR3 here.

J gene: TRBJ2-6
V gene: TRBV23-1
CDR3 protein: ASTADRGLSGANVLT

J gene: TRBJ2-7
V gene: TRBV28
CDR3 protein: ASSFRGTHVFEQY

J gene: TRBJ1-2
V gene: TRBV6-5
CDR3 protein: ASSYSDRGYYGYT

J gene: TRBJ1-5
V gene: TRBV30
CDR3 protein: AWSGQNNQPQH

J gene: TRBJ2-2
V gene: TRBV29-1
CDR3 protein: SVEGDIRELF

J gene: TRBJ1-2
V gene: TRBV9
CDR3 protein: ASSPQSREDYGYT

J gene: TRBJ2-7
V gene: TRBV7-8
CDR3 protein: ASSLGLAGAWSSYEQY

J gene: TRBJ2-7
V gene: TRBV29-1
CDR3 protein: SVEVGDRGNPYEQY

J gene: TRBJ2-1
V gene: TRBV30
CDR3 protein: ASQGNEQF

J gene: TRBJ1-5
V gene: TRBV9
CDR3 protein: ASSVAVRGNNQPQH

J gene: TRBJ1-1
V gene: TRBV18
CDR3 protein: ASSRGEGRGTEAF

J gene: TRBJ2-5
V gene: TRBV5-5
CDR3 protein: ASSENRRETQY

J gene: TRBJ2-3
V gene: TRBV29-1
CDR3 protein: SVEDAGGTDTQY

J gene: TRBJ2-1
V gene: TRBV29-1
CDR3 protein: SVPKRNEQF

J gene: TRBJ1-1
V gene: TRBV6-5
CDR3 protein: ASSYTGGMNTEAF

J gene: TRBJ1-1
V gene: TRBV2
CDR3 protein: ASKEDLNTEAF

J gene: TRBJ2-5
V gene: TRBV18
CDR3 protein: ASSPRGTGGEETQY

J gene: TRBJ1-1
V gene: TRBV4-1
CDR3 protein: ASSPFPDRAALGGRRDAF

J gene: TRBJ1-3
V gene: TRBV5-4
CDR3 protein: ASSSADRLPSGNTIY

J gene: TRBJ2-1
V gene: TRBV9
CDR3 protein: ASSVGLVGNEQF

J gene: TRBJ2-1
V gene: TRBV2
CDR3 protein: ASGGLAGANEQF

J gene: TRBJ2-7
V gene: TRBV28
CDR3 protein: ASSFTGIVSYEQY

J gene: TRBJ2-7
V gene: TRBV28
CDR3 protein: ASRAGGRIFYEQY

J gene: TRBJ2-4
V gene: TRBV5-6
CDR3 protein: ASPRPSTGRLAKNIQY

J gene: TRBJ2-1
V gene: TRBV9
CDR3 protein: ASSVAGRGSGQF

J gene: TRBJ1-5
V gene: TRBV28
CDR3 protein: ASSFPLWERGRGNQPQH

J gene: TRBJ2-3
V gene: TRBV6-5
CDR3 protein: ASSPWRGSTDTQY

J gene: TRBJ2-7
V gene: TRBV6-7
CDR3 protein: ASSYDPTRDRGLSEQY

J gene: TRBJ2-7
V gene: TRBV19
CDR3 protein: ASKKREATYEQY

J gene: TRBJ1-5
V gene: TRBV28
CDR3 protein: ASSSDQPQH

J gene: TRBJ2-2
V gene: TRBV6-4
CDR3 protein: ASSKEAGGNTGELF

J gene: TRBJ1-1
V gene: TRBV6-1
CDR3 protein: ASSEVGQGFEAF

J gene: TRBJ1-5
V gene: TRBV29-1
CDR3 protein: SVQGRGQPQH

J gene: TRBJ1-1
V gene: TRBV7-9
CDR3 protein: ASSLGLSMNTEAF

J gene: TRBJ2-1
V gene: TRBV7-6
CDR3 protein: ASSSGQGNNEQF

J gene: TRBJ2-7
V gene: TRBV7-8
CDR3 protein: ASSSGRGSAYEQY

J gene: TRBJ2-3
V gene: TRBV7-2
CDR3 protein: ASSLENRVPDTQY

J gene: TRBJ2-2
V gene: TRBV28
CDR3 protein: ASKTKGANTGELF

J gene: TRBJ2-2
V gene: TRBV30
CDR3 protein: AWSTGGFTGELF

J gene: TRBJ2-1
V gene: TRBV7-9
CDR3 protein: ASSSPLAGQYNEQF

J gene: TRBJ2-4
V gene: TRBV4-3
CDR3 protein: ASSQEGGQGHIQY

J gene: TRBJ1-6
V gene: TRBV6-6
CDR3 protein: ASSPGTGVHNSPLH

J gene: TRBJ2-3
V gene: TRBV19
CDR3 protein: ASSPRTSGGTTDTQY

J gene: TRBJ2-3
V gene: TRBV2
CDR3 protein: ASGGESLPTQY

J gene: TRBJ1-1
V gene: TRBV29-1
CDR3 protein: SALRQGNRDTEAF

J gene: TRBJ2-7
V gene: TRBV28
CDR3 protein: ASSRGLAGGGYEQY

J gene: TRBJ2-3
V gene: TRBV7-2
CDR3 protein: ASSPVWGVPPDTQY

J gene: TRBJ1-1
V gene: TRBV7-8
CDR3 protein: ASSLVTGDTEAF

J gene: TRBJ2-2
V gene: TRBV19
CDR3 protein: ASSIYGDGGELF

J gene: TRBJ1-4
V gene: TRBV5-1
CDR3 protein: ASGTGTGGEKLF

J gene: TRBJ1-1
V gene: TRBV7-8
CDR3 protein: ASRRVSNTEAF

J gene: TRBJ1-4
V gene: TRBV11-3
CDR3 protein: ASSLGGAGTNEKLF

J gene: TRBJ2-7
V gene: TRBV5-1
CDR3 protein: ASSLANYEQY

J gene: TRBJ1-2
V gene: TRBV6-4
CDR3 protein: ASSDSSGAFGYT

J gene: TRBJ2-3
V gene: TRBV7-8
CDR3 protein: ASSSWGGLGDTQY

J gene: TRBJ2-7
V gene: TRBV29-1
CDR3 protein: SVAGNSYEQY

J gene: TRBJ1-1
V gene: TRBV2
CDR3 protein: ASSYRDSPVTEAF

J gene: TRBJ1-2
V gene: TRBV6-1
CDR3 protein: ASSDGNYGYT